This passage covers 11 T cell receptor beta chains from one sample sequenced in a study of blood T cells in healthy people across ages. The authors ran a second PCR of about 6 to 11 cycles using a sample-barcoded 5' primer and a J-beta primer mix. TCRdb used MiXCR to reprocess the 5' RACE reads, holding one entry per CDR3 protein. The table includes 1,100,000 or so distinct CDR3 sequences, around 45% detected once. Sequencing was carried out using blood. The receptors derive from a woman aged 60 to 75 in good health.

In its sample, this clonotype was seen a few times. CDR3 residues: CSVEGGTLQETQYF. The CDR3 bases are TGCAGCGTTGAGGGAGGGACCCTACAAGAGACCCAGTACTTC. The chain is built from TRBV29-1 and TRBJ2-5, with 7 bases aligning to TRBD2. J lost 2 bases, V lost 3 bases, and 6 bases had no gene match. CDR3 length: 14 amino acids. The germline V gene encodes CDR1 SQVTM and CDR2 ANQGSEA.

V usage is TRBV5-6 and J usage is TRBJ2-6, with 9 nucleotides matching TRBD2. Germline values: CDR1 SGHDT, CDR2 YYEEEE. The CDR3 is 21 amino acids. The V segment lost 1 base and the J segment 0 bases; nucleotides outside the gene matches: 14. The CDR3 loop is CASSLWGRVLAGSSGANVLTF. The CDR3 bases are TGTGCCAGCAGCTTGTGGGGCAGGGTCCTAGCGGGAAGCTCTGGGGCCAACGTCCTGACTTTC.

The V call is TRBV5-1, the J call TRBJ2-5, with no clear D. Germline V lookup: CDR1 SGHRS, CDR2 YFSETQ. With 4 bases removed from V and 5 bases from J, the gap between germline ends came to 9 bases. CDR3 size: 12 residues. For the CDR3, the DNA is TGCGCCAGCAGCGCTTCATTTGAGACCCAGTACTTC. Translated: CASSASFETQYF.

This chain uses TRBV20-1 with TRBJ1-4; D unclear. Between the trimmed V and J ends, which lost 0 bases and 5 bases, there was a span of 13 bases. Per the germline V gene, CDR1 is DFQATT and CDR2 is SNEGSKA (reference sequence). CDR3 length: 15 amino acids. The CDR3 region is CSARDDVGRNEKLFF. CDR3 coding DNA: TGCAGTGCTAGAGATGACGTAGGTAGAAATGAAAAACTGTTTTTT.

V is TRBV12-3 or TRBV12-4 and J is TRBJ2-5; the match to TRBD2 covers 9 bases. The CDR3 consists of 17 residues. V was pared by 0 bases and J by 2 bases, with 7 bases of the junction left unmatched. The CDR3: CASSLARAGGKQETQYF. In DNA, the CDR3 is TGTGCCAGCAGTTTAGCTAGGGCGGGGGGGAAGCAAGAGACCCAGTACTTC.

V usage is TRBV27 and J usage is TRBJ2-3; TRBD1 matches 7 bases. The CDR3 runs 15 residues. With V trimmed by 6 bases and J by 5 bases, 11 bases remained unmatched. CDR1 and CDR2 from the germline V gene are MNHEY and SMNVEV (reference sequence). CDR3 protein: CASSQGVGPGDTQYF. CDR3 nucleotide sequence: TGTGCCAGCAGCCAGGGGGTAGGTCCGGGAGATACGCAGTATTTT.

This chain joins TRBV11-2 and TRBJ2-7, with D maybe TRBD1 (5 bases). CDR1 is SGHAT and CDR2 is FQNNGV in the germline V gene. V lost 3 bases and J lost 2, with 14 bases in between. The CDR3 covers 15 residues. CDR3 loop: CASSFRETVTYEQYF. Here the CDR3 DNA reads TGTGCCAGCAGCTTTCGAGAGACAGTGACCTACGAGCAGTACTTC.

The V and J genes are TRBV7-9 and TRBJ2-7, with a weak D call TRBD1 (5 bases). Matching the DNA end better, TRBJ2-5 makes the J call doubtful. Germline V gene data show CDR1 as SEHNR and CDR2 as FQNEAQ (reference sequence). The CDR3 length is 14 residues. CDR3 in amino acids: CASSVIRTKETQYF. CDR3 nucleotide sequence: TGTGCCAGCAGCGTAATACGGACAAAAGAGACCCAGTACTTC.

This clonotype was counted only a few times. The V call is TRBV6-1, the J call TRBJ2-6; 9 nucleotides agree with TRBD1. Germline CDR1 is MNHNS and CDR2 is SASEGT. V was clipped by 7 bases and J by 0 bases; unmatched bases: 13. The CDR3 loop spans 19 amino acids. CDR3 sequence (DNA): TGTGCCAGCAAGCCTCCCCGGACAGGGGACCTCTCTGGGGCCAACGTCCTGACTTTC. Protein sequence: CASKPPRTGDLSGANVLTF.

The chain joins TRBV3-1 to TRBJ1-2; 8 bases are a match to TRBD1. In germline, CDR1 is LGHDT, CDR2 YNNKEL (reference sequence). J was trimmed by 8 bases and V by 3 bases; bases with no gene match: 8. CDR3 length: 14 amino acids. The CDR3 DNA is TGTGCCAGCAGCCAGGGTCCAGGGGGCGTCGGCTACACCTTC. Translation: CASSQGPGGVGYTF. Drawing the rest from reference TRBV3-1 and TRBJ1-2, the complete variable domain is DTAVSQTPKYLVTQMGNDKSIKCEQNLGHDTMYWYKQDSKKFLKIMFSYNNKELIINETVPNRFSPKSPDKAHLNLHINSLELGDSAVYFCASSQGPGGVGYTFGSGTRLTVV.

This clonotype was detected a few times. The CDR3 DNA sequence: TGCAGTGCTAGTGTCCTAGCGGGACTCAATGAGCAGTTCTTC. Its translation: CSASVLAGLNEQFF. The rearrangement links TRBV20-1 to TRBJ2-1; 9 bases map to TRBD2. After removal of 3 bases from V and 6 bases from J, the junction contained 6 bases not matched to a gene. Germline CDR1 DFQATT, CDR2 SNEGSKA (reference sequence). The CDR3 is made up of 14 amino acids.